Listed below are T cell receptor beta chains from one sample, sequenced in a study of beta chain features in type 1 diabetes. The assay was immunoSEQ multiplex PCR, and TCRdb's table has in-frame clones only and misses some. The sample carries about 45,000 clones, 66% recorded once. Sequenced sample: Tregs from blood. These receptors were obtained from a woman aged 18-30 years with type 1 diabetes. Both conserved end residues are trimmed from each CDR3. Some rows mark clone size as missing; the rest say once, few, many or name a class of expanded clone.

j_call | v_call | clone_size | cdr3_aa
TRBJ2-1 | TRBV9 | . | ASSVNRVGYEQF
TRBJ2-3 | TRBV7-2 | . | ASSLLVSGGATDTQY
TRBJ1-1 | TRBV7-2 | . | ASSLGAQGTTEAF
TRBJ2-2 | TRBV28 | . | ASSLLGTGEGELF
TRBJ2-7 | TRBV7-8 | . | ASSLEGRRGEQY
TRBJ2-7 | TRBV30 | . | AWSEPTGGAVAGVNEQY
TRBJ2-1 | TRBV29-1 | few | SVPQHPSYNEQF
TRBJ2-5 | TRBV7-9 | . | ASSFGTAGLTETQY
TRBJ2-7 | TRBV5-1 | few | ASSLALTGSREQY
TRBJ2-5 | TRBV5-1 | . | ASSLASGQETQY
TRBJ2-3 | TRBV5-1 | few | ASSSGRSISTDTQY
TRBJ1-1 | TRBV5-1 | few | ASSLGAANTEAF
TRBJ1-5 | TRBV19 | . | ASSDSLNQPQH
TRBJ2-1 | TRBV7-9 | few | ASSLGASGRALKNEQF
TRBJ2-1 | TRBV25-1 | . | ASTLSRGGREF
TRBJ1-6 | TRBV6-5 | . | ASTAEAFLH
TRBJ2-5 | TRBV7-2 | once | ASSLGFGGAVEAQY
TRBJ1-1 | TRBV19 | . | ASSPDRRLGTEAF
TRBJ1-2 | TRBV2 | . | ASSRTGNYGYT
TRBJ2-5 | TRBV30 | . | AWTFAGGTETQY
TRBJ2-1 | TRBV18 | . | ASSRPGLNEQF
TRBJ2-1 | TRBV7-8 | once | ASSLATALRQF
. | TRBV11-2 | few | ASSSRPTYEQY
TRBJ2-7 | TRBV5-8 | few | ASSLGRFSYEQY
TRBJ2-7 | TRBV6-5 | . | AGGPNPYEQY
TRBJ1-1 | TRBV9 | . | ASSVATDFMNTEAF
TRBJ2-1 | TRBV4-3 | . | ASSQEPVTSGRTNEQF
TRBJ2-3 | TRBV7-2 | . | ASSLWDSRDTQY